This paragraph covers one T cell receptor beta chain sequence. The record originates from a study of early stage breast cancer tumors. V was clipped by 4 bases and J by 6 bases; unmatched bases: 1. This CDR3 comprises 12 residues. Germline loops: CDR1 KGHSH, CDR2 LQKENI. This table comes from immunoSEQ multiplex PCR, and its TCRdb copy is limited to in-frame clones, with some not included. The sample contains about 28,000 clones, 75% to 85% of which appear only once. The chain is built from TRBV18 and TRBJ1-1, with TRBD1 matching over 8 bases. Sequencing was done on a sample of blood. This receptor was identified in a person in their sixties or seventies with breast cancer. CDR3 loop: CASSRDRSEAFF. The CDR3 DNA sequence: TGTGCCAGCTCACGGGACAGGTCTGAAGCTTTCTTT.